This entry lists 23 T cell receptor beta chains sequenced from one sample in a study of T cell responses to AZD1222 COVID-19 vaccine. Method: immunoSEQ multiplex PCR; TCRdb's copy keeps in-frame clones and lacks some. The sample includes tens of thousands of clones, 70% to 85% of them seen just once. The material sequenced was peripheral blood, taken on day 0 of AZD1222 vaccination. The receptor set was obtained from an adult in good health.

V gene TRBV6-2 or TRBV6-3 combines with J gene TRBJ2-1; 7 bases agree with TRBD2. Germline-derived CDR1 and CDR2 are MNHEY and SVGEGT. The J segment lost 9 bases and the V segment lost 2 bases, leaving 10 bases of the junction unmatched. The CDR3 consists of 15 residues. The CDR3 nucleotides are TGTGCCAGCAGTTACGGCGGGGGTCGATGGGGTGAGCAGTTCTTC. Encoded protein: CASSYGGGRWGEQFF.

This clone was seen a single time. The chain is built from TRBV3-1 (or the pseudogene TRBV3-2) and TRBJ2-7; 9 bases are a match to TRBD2. The V segment lost 4 bases and the J segment 5 bases; nucleotides outside the gene matches: 6. The CDR3 length is 14 residues. Germline V lookup: CDR1 LGHDT, CDR2 YNNKEL (reference sequence). The CDR3 DNA is TGTGCCAGCAGCCGAGTGACTAGCGGCCACGAGCAGTACTTC. Its protein product is CASSRVTSGHEQYF.

This clone was found a few times. This rearrangement joins TRBV18 to TRBJ2-7; D might be TRBD1 or TRBD2, each matching 5 bases. Germline assignment: CDR1 KGHSH and CDR2 LQKENI. V lost 4 bases and J 6 bases, leaving 19 bases between the germline ends. The CDR3 is made up of 15 amino acids. The CDR3 is CASSLTRDARSEQYF. The CDR3 region has the DNA TGTGCCAGCTCACTTACCCGGGACGCTCGGTCCGAGCAGTACTTC.

The chain has TRBV5-6 and TRBJ2-3; D is undetermined. The CDR3 is made up of 14 amino acids. V lost 0 bases and J 2 bases, leaving 7 bases between the germline ends. Germline V CDR1 and CDR2: SGHDT, YYEEEE. CDR3 residues: CASSLGQPTDTQYF. The CDR3 DNA reads TGTGCCAGCAGCTTGGGGCAGCCCACAGATACGCAGTATTTT.

V is TRBV5-5 and J is TRBJ1-1; D gene uncertain. CDR3 size: 13 residues. The V gene's germline CDR1 is SGHKS and CDR2 YYEKEE (reference sequence). V lost 1 base to trimming and J lost 4 bases, with 8 bases between them. The CDR3 protein is CASSLLGSTEAFF. CDR3 in DNA: TGTGCCAGCAGCTTGCTCGGGAGCACTGAAGCTTTCTTT.

The CDR3 sequence: CASTLDRYNSPLHF. Written as DNA, the CDR3 is TGTGCCAGCACGCTGGACAGGTATAATTCACCCCTCCACTTT. V usage is TRBV6-6 and J usage is TRBJ1-6; 7 nucleotides line up with TRBD1. The ends lost 7 bases at V and 4 bases at J; junction bases unmatched: 4. The CDR3 loop spans 14 amino acids. Per the germline V gene, CDR1 is MNHNY and CDR2 is SVGAGI (reference sequence).

This clone came up a few times. The V gene is TRBV19, the J gene TRBJ1-5, with D maybe TRBD1 (5 bases). Trimming cost V 5 bases and J 5 bases, with 10 bases left between them. The CDR3 loop spans 13 amino acids. CDR1 LNHDA and CDR2 SQIVND come from the germline V gene (reference sequence). The CDR3 sequence is CASSQGVYQPQHF. The CDR3, as DNA: TGTGCCAGTAGTCAGGGAGTATATCAGCCCCAGCATTTT. The full variable domain, in which reference TRBV19 and TRBJ1-5 provide the parts outside the CDR3, is DGGITQSPKYLFRKEGQNVTLSCEQNLNHDAMYWYRQDPGQGLRLIYYSQIVNDFQKGDIAEGYSVSREKKESFPLTVTSAQKNPTAFYLCASSQGVYQPQHFGDGTRLSIL.

Judged by abundance, this clone is large. This chain connects TRBV5-1 to TRBJ1-1; D ambiguous. CDR3 length: 13 residues. Trimming left V 3 bases short and J 5 bases short, with 11 bases between. The germline V gene has CDR1 SGHRS and CDR2 YFSETQ. Here the CDR3 reads CASSWTVGTEAFF. The CDR3 coding sequence is TGCGCCAGCAGCTGGACGGTGGGGACTGAAGCTTTCTTT.

The table lists this clone with a count of one. This chain links TRBV3-1 (or the pseudogene TRBV3-2) with TRBJ1-5; D is uncertain. CDR1 is LGHDT and CDR2 is YNNKEL in the germline V gene (reference sequence). The CDR3 runs to 13 residues. The germline V and J ends were trimmed by 0 bases and 11 bases, with 11 bases remaining between them. The CDR3 loop reads CASSQDKGATQHF. DNA of the CDR3: TGTGCCAGCAGCCAAGATAAGGGTGCGACCCAGCATTTT.

This clone was counted once. The V gene is TRBV4-1, the J gene TRBJ1-1, with D maybe TRBD1 (5 bases). V was shortened by 2 bases and J by 3 bases, with 13 bases between the two germline ends. Per germline, CDR1 MGHRA and CDR2 YSYEKL. The CDR3 length is 15 residues. In DNA, the CDR3 is TGCGCCAGCAGCCAACCGGGACGGAGGGACACTGAAGCTTTCTTT. Protein sequence: CASSQPGRRDTEAFF.

J is TRBJ2-3 and V is TRBV7-2; D is perhaps TRBD1 (6 bases). The germline V and J ends were trimmed by 4 bases and 0 bases, with 14 bases remaining between them. Germline values: CDR1 SGHTA, CDR2 FQGNSA. The CDR3 is made up of 16 amino acids. The CDR3 nucleotides are TGTGCCAGCAGCTCCGGGACAAAGCCTAGCACAGATACGCAGTATTTT. Its protein product is CASSSGTKPSTDTQYF.

The chain combines TRBV2 with TRBJ2-5; 12 positions match TRBD2. The ends lost 6 bases at V and 5 bases at J; junction bases unmatched: 7. The CDR3 is made up of 15 amino acids. From germline, CDR1 is SNHLY and CDR2 FYNNEI. The CDR3 loop reads CASSDRTSGAETQYF. The CDR3 DNA sequence: TGTGCCAGCAGCGACCGGACTAGCGGGGCTGAGACCCAGTACTTC.

This clone came up a few times. The gene calls are TRBV7-2 and TRBJ1-4; a possible D gene is TRBD1 (5 bases). The CDR3 has 15 residues. The germline V gene encodes CDR1 SGHTA and CDR2 FQGNSA. The V gene lost 5 bases and the J gene lost 2 bases, with 12 bases spanning the gap. The CDR3 spells CASSLSGVTNEKLFF. As DNA, the CDR3 is TGTGCCAGCAGCCTGTCGGGGGTGACTAATGAAAAACTGTTTTTT.

V is TRBV4-2 and J is TRBJ2-4; D is possibly TRBD1 (7 bases). Germline V CDR1 and CDR2: LGHNA, YNFKEQ. V was trimmed by 4 bases and J by 3 bases, leaving 10 bases between them. The CDR3 is 14 residues long. CDR3 DNA sequence: TGTGCCAGCAGCCCGCAGGGGGGCAAAAACATTCAGTACTTC. This translates into CASSPQGGKNIQYF.

This clone was observed once. This chain connects TRBV15 to TRBJ2-3; 7 bases agree with TRBD2. V lost 0 bases, J lost 10 bases, and 10 bases stayed unmatched. Per germline, CDR1 LNHNV and CDR2 YYDKDF (reference sequence). CDR3 size: 15 residues. This chain's CDR3 is CATSRDSASGGAQYF. The CDR3 DNA follows: TGTGCCACCAGCAGAGATTCGGCTAGCGGTGGGGCGCAGTATTTT.

J is TRBJ2-3 and V is TRBV4-3; 8 bases line up with TRBD2. The CDR3 totals 14 residues. The junction had 2 bases not matched to a gene; V was cut back by 0 bases and J by 6 bases. Germline V gene data show CDR1 as LGHNA and CDR2 as YSLEER. This chain's CDR3 is CASSQETSVDTQYF. The CDR3 DNA is TGCGCCAGCAGCCAAGAGACTAGCGTGGATACGCAGTATTTT.

This clone was found a few times. The chain carries TRBV7-2 and TRBJ1-2; no clear D. The V end lost 4 bases, the J end lost 4 bases, and 16 bases lay between the germline ends. Per germline, CDR1 SGHTA and CDR2 FQGNSA. The CDR3 totals 15 residues. CDR3 bases: TGTGCCAGCAGCTCAGCGGGAGGGCCTAGCTATGGCTACACCTTC. As protein: CASSSAGGPSYGYTF.

This sequence joins TRBV2 and TRBJ2-3; possible D gene TRBD1, 6 bases. CDR1 and CDR2 (germline): SNHLY, FYNNEI. With 8 bases removed from V and 5 bases from J, the gap between germline ends came to 14 bases. The CDR3 has 13 amino acids. CDR3 region: CASLTGPGDTQYF. The CDR3 DNA is TGTGCCAGCTTGACAGGCCCCGGAGATACGCAGTATTTT.

The rearrangement uses TRBV27 and TRBJ2-5; 11 nucleotides agree with TRBD1. The V segment lost 5 bases and the J segment 6 bases; nucleotides outside the gene matches: 5. This CDR3 spans 14 amino acids. Germline V CDR1 and CDR2: MNHEY, SMNVEV (reference sequence). This CDR3 is CASSVGQGGQTQYF. The DNA of the CDR3 is TGTGCCAGCAGTGTGGGACAGGGGGGACAGACCCAGTACTTC.

This clone was recorded only once. The rearrangement uses TRBV7-2 and TRBJ2-7; 8 bases match TRBD2. This CDR3 has 17 amino acids. In germline, CDR1 is SGHTA, CDR2 FQGNSA. Germline trimming cut 7 bases from V and 0 bases from J; bases unmatched to any gene: 14. CDR3 DNA: TGTGCCAGCAACGACCCGGGGGGGGCGGCTAGCTCCTACGAGCAGTACTTC. It yields the protein CASNDPGGAASSYEQYF. Drawing the rest from reference TRBV7-2 and TRBJ2-7, the complete variable domain is GAGVSQSPSNKVTEKGKDVELRCDPISGHTALYWYRQSLGQGLEFLIYFQGNSAPDKSGLPSDRFSAERTGGSVSTLTIQRTQQEDSAVYLCASNDPGGAASSYEQYFGPGTRLTVT.

This rearrangement joins TRBV6-4 to TRBJ1-2; TRBD1 aligns across 10 bases. Germline assignment: CDR1 MRHNA and CDR2 SNTAGT. With 9 bases clipped from V and 7 bases from J, the junction kept 2 bases outside the gene matches. The CDR3 spans 11 residues. Here the CDR3 DNA reads TGTGCCAGGACAGGGGGCATTGGCTACACCTTC. It specifies CARTGGIGYTF.

The V gene is TRBV4-3, the J gene TRBJ1-1; D ambiguous. V lost 5 bases, J lost 1 base, and 11 bases lay in between. The germline V gene encodes CDR1 LGHNA and CDR2 YSLEER. CDR3 size: 14 residues. The CDR3 nucleotides are TGCGCCAGCAGCTTCAGTCGGGGGAACACTGAAGCTTTCTTT. It translates to CASSFSRGNTEAFF.

The chain employs TRBV7-2 and TRBJ2-2; no reliable D call. The germline gives CDR1 SGHTA, CDR2 FQGNSA. V lost 5 bases to trimming and J lost 0 bases, with 16 bases between them. The CDR3 has 17 residues. The CDR3 loop is CASSGSVGRPNTGELFF. CDR3 bases: TGTGCCAGCAGCGGCAGTGTTGGCAGACCGAACACCGGGGAGCTGTTTTTT.